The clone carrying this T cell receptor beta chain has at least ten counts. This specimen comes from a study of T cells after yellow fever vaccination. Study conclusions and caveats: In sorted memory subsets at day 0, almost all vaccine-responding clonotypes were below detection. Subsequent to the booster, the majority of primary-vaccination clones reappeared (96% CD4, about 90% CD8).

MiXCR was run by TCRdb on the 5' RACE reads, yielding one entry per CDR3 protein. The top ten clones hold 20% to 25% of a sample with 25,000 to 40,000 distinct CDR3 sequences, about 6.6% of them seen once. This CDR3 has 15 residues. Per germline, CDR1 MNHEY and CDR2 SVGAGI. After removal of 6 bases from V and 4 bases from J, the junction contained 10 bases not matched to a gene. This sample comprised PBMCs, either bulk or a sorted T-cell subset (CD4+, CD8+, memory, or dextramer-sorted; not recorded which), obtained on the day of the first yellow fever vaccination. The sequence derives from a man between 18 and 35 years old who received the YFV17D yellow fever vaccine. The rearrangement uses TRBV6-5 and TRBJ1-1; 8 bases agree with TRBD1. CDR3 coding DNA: TGTGCCAGCAGCACGCAGGGGGCGCAGGGCACTGAAGCTTTCTTT. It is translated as CASSTQGAQGTEAFF.